This entry lists 18 T cell receptor beta chains sequenced from one sample in a study of Ad26.COV2.S vaccination and SARS-CoV-2 variants. Specified treatment: 19 received Ad26.COV2.S at low or high dose, single or two shots; five or six received placebo; per-sample allocation not given. Sample collection was performed on day 63 after the first vaccine or placebo injection. Sequencing used immunoSEQ multiplex PCR; TCRdb keeps in-frame clones, though not all of them. This sample carries around 320,000 clones, about 82% of them seen once, and the ten largest clones take roughly 1.9%. Sequencing used peripheral blood, obtained in a trial of Ad26.COV2.S vaccine versus placebo. The source is a person between 18 and 65 years old who received the Ad26.COV2.S COVID-19 vaccine or a placebo.

The chain employs TRBV6-2 or TRBV6-3 and TRBJ2-1; D not certain. CDR1 is MNHEY, CDR2 SVGEGT, per germline. V dropped 6 bases and J dropped 3 bases, with 18 bases sitting between them. The CDR3 consists of 16 residues. Here the CDR3 reads CASSPPSDRRYNEQFF. CDR3 bases: TGTGCCAGCAGCCCACCGTCGGACCGCCGCTACAATGAGCAGTTCTTC.

J is TRBJ2-5 and V is TRBV19; 9 bases line up with TRBD2. This CDR3 comprises 15 residues. V trimming: 10 bases; J trimming: 5 bases; junction bases outside the gene matches: 14. Per germline, CDR1 LNHDA and CDR2 SQIVND (reference sequence). The CDR3 loop reads CATSGGGAVGETQYF. Here the CDR3 DNA reads TGTGCCACCTCAGGCGGGGGGGCGGTTGGGGAGACCCAGTACTTC.

The chain employs TRBV5-1 and TRBJ2-1, with D possibly TRBD1 on 6 matching bases. Germline V gene sequence: CDR1 SGHRS, CDR2 YFSETQ. The CDR3 extends over 13 amino acids. V lost 4 bases, J lost 8 bases, and 13 bases lay in between. For the CDR3, the DNA is TGCGCCAGCAGCCGGGACACCGGGGATGAGCAGTTCTTC. As protein: CASSRDTGDEQFF. The full variable domain, completed using reference TRBV5-1 and TRBJ2-1, is KAGVTQTPRYLIKTRGQQVTLSCSPISGHRSVSWYQQTPGQGLQFLFEYFSETQRNKGNFPGRFSGRQFSNSRSEMNVSTLELGDSALYLCASSRDTGDEQFFGPGTRLTVL.

The V call is TRBV3-1 (or the pseudogene TRBV3-2), the J call TRBJ2-1; 9 bases align to TRBD2. The J segment lost 1 base and the V segment lost 5 bases, leaving 3 bases of the junction unmatched. Germline assignment: CDR1 LGHDT and CDR2 YNNKEL (reference sequence). This CDR3 region has 15 residues. CDR3 DNA sequence: TGTGCCAGCAGCAACAGCGGGGGGTCCTACAATGAGCAGTTCTTC. This encodes CASSNSGGSYNEQFF.

The chain employs TRBV5-5 and TRBJ2-5, with 10 bases identical to TRBD2. This CDR3 has 14 residues. Germline lookup yields CDR1 SGHKS and CDR2 YYEKEE (reference sequence). The trim removed 1 base at V and 4 bases at J, leaving 1 base unmatched. CDR3 bases: TGTGCCAGCAGCTTGTTAGCGGGGGGAGAGACCCAGTACTTC. It specifies CASSLLAGGETQYF.

This sequence joins TRBV5-1 and TRBJ1-1; 10 bases match TRBD1. Losses at the gene ends were 0 bases for V and 12 bases for J; bases not matched to a gene: 11. The CDR3 extends over 15 amino acids. The germline CDR1 and CDR2 sequences are SGHRS and YFSETQ. For the CDR3, the DNA is TGCGCCAGCAGCTTGGAGCCACCGACAGGGGGCAGAACTTTCTTT. Residues: CASSLEPPTGGRTFF.

This chain links TRBV5-4 with TRBJ2-1; D is undetermined. V dropped 4 bases and J dropped 12 bases, with 17 bases sitting between them. From germline, CDR1 is SGHNT and CDR2 YYREEE (reference sequence). There are 13 residues in the CDR3. CDR3 in DNA: TGTGCCAGCAGCCCTACCGGACGAGGCTCGCAGTTCTTC. Its translation is CASSPTGRGSQFF.

A few counts support this clone. V usage is TRBV19 and J usage is TRBJ1-4; the match to TRBD1 covers 10 bases. Germline V gene data show CDR1 as LNHDA and CDR2 as SQIVND (reference sequence). V lost 5 bases, J lost 8 bases, and 8 bases stayed unmatched. The CDR3 spans 15 residues. CDR3 amino acids: CASSFLTGGGEKLFF. The CDR3 bases are TGTGCCAGTAGTTTTCTGACAGGGGGCGGAGAAAAACTGTTTTTT.

The chain joins TRBV6-2 or TRBV6-3 to TRBJ1-4; no reliable D call. The V end lost 6 bases, the J end lost 0 bases, and 14 bases lay between the germline ends. The V gene's germline CDR1 is MNHEY and CDR2 SVGEGT. The CDR3 is 16 amino acids. CDR3 DNA: TGTGCCAGCAGCCCCCTTGGCGGGGCAACTAATGAAAAACTGTTTTTT. Translation: CASSPLGGATNEKLFF.

The chain employs TRBV9 and TRBJ1-4, with TRBD1 matching over 7 bases. After removal of 1 base from V and 6 bases from J, the junction contained 6 bases not matched to a gene. This CDR3 contains 15 residues. Germline CDR1 reads SGDLS; CDR2 reads YYNGEE. The DNA of the CDR3 is TGTGCCAGCAGCGTAAGGGGGCTACACTATGAAAAACTGTTTTTT. Its translation: CASSVRGLHYEKLFF.

This rearrangement joins TRBV7-9 to TRBJ1-4; possible D gene TRBD1, 5 bases. The length of the CDR3 is 15 residues. V dropped 4 bases and J dropped 2 bases, with 11 bases sitting between them. Germline loops: CDR1 SEHNR, CDR2 FQNEAQ (reference sequence). CDR3 sequence reads: CASSYSGATNEKLFF. CDR3 in DNA: TGTGCCAGCAGCTATTCCGGGGCTACTAATGAAAAACTGTTTTTT.

The V and J genes are TRBV18 and TRBJ1-2; D uncertain. V shed 1 base and J shed 6 bases, with 12 bases lying between them. Per germline, CDR1 KGHSH and CDR2 LQKENI. The CDR3 consists of 14 residues. The CDR3 DNA is TGTGCCAGCTCACCACAATACCAGACGGATGGCTACACCTTC. It is translated as CASSPQYQTDGYTF.

This chain joins TRBV30 and TRBJ1-5, with D possibly matching TRBD1 (5 bases). The germline V gene encodes CDR1 GTSNPN and CDR2 SVGIG (reference sequence). Trimming removed 3 bases at V and 4 bases at J, with 13 bases between. This CDR3 region has 14 residues. The CDR3 sequence: CAWSLGTTNQPQHF. The DNA of the CDR3 is TGTGCCTGGAGCCTTGGGACGACAAATCAGCCCCAGCATTTT.

This chain uses TRBV4-2 with TRBJ1-5; possibly TRBD1 for D (5 bases). V was clipped by 4 bases and J by 6 bases, with 10 bases between them. Per germline, CDR1 LGHNA and CDR2 YNFKEQ. This CDR3 contains 13 residues. Written as DNA, the CDR3 is TGTGCCAGCAGCCGCGACCAGGGTCAGCCCCAGCATTTT. Translation: CASSRDQGQPQHF.

This chain connects TRBV18 to TRBJ2-1; 11 bases are shared with TRBD1. The CDR3 is 17 amino acids. From germline, CDR1 is KGHSH and CDR2 LQKENI. Trimming at V came to 2 bases and at J to 2 bases, leaving 5 bases not matched to a gene. The CDR3 reads CASSPLGQGVTYNEQFF. As DNA, the CDR3 is TGTGCCAGCTCACCATTGGGACAGGGGGTCACCTACAATGAGCAGTTCTTC.

The gene calls are TRBV6-5 and TRBJ1-5; D remains ambiguous. Germline V gives CDR1 MNHEY, CDR2 SVGAGI. The CDR3 has 15 amino acids. V was trimmed by 6 bases and J by 5 bases, leaving 17 bases between them. The CDR3 nucleotides read TGTGCCAGCAGCAGAACAGTCTCCTTAGATCAGCCCCAGCATTTT. Translating it yields CASSRTVSLDQPQHF.

This clone was detected ten times or more. Here the CDR3 reads CATSTGEDTGELFF. DNA for the CDR3: TGTGCCACTTCCACAGGGGAAGACACCGGGGAGCTGTTTTTT. The V and J genes are TRBV6-5 and TRBJ2-2; 7 bases line up with TRBD1. V trimming: 10 bases; J trimming: 3 bases; junction bases outside the gene matches: 8. Germline assignment: CDR1 MNHEY and CDR2 SVGAGI. The CDR3 is 14 residues long.

The gene calls are TRBV15 and TRBJ1-2; a possible D gene is TRBD1 (5 bases). CDR1 and CDR2 from the germline V gene are LNHNV and YYDKDF (reference sequence). V lost 4 bases and J lost 3, with 18 bases in between. This CDR3 comprises 16 residues. CDR3 coding DNA: TGTGCCACCAGCACCCCTAGGAAGGGAGGGGACTATGGCTACACCTTC. This translates into CATSTPRKGGDYGYTF.